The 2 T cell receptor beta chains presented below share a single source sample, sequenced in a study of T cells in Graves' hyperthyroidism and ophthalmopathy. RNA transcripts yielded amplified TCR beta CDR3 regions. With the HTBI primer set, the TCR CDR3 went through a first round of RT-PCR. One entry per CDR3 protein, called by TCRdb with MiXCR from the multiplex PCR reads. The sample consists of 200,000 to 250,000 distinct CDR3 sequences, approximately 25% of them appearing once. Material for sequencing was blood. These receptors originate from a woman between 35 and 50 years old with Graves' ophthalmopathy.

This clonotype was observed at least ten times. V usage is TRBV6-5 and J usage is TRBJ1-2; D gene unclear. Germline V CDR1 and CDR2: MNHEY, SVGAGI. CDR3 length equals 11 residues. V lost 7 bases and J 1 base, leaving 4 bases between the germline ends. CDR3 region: CASNLNYGYTF. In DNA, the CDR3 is TGTGCCAGCAATCTTAACTATGGCTACACCTTC.

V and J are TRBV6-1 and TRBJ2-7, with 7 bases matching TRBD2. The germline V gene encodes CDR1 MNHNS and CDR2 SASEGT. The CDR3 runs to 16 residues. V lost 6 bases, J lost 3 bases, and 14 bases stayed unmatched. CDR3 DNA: TGTGCCAGCAGCCAAGAGGGCGGGAGTCTAGTCTACGAGCAGTACTTC. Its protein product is CASSQEGGSLVYEQYF.